The 31 T cell receptor beta chains below come from one sample, sequenced in a study of early T cells in non-severe SARS-CoV-2 infection. Via MiXCR, TCRdb re-called the 5' RACE reads, giving one row per CDR3 protein. The sample includes fewer than 35,000 distinct CDR3 sequences, over 4.5% of them seen just once. The specimen was whole blood. The source of these receptors is an adult who was a healthcare worker with PCR-confirmed SARS-CoV-2 infection or an uninfected control (not recorded which).

This clonotype has at least ten counts. This rearrangement joins TRBV10-1 to TRBJ1-6; unclear D gene. Germline CDR1 reads WNHNN; CDR2 reads SYGVQD (reference sequence). V was clipped by 5 bases and J by 9 bases, with 14 bases between them. The CDR3 is made up of 14 amino acids. The CDR3 reads CASSPSGLGSPLHF. CDR3 sequence (DNA): TGCGCCAGCAGTCCAAGTGGTTTAGGTTCACCCCTCCACTTT.

This clonotype was counted only a few times. CDR3 in amino acids: CASSLAQIEGTGTQYF. In DNA, the CDR3 is TGTGCCAGCAGCTTAGCGCAGATCGAGGGGACGGGGACCCAGTACTTC. The rearrangement links TRBV7-8 to TRBJ2-5, with D possibly called TRBD1 or TRBD2 (5 bases each). Deletions cut 0 bases from V and 7 bases from J, with 18 bases between. From germline, CDR1 is SGHVS and CDR2 FQNEAQ. The CDR3 has 16 amino acids.

This clonotype was counted ten times or more. The chain recombines TRBV29-1 with TRBJ1-4; maybe TRBD1 (5 bases). V shed 4 bases and J shed 8 bases, with 14 bases lying between them. Germline values: CDR1 SQVTM, CDR2 ANQGSEA. This CDR3 contains 13 residues. The CDR3 loop reads CSVAGRHREKLFF. The CDR3 DNA reads TGCAGCGTTGCGGGACGGCATAGGGAAAAACTGTTTTTT.

This clonotype was counted many times. The chain combines TRBV5-4 with TRBJ2-1; 14 nucleotides agree with TRBD2. Germline CDR1 is SGHNT and CDR2 is YYREEE (reference sequence). V dropped 4 bases and J dropped 9; count of bases not matched to a gene: 9. The CDR3 totals 16 residues. CDR3 coding DNA: TGTGCCAGCAGCGGATTAGGACTAGCGGGGGGCTTTGAGCAGTTCTTC. Its translation is CASSGLGLAGGFEQFF.

This clonotype was detected ten times or more. The J gene is TRBJ1-1, the V gene TRBV6-1; D possibly corresponds to TRBD1 (5 bases). The CDR3 is 16 amino acids. Germline values: CDR1 MNHNS, CDR2 SASEGT. V gave up 1 base and J gave up 1 base, with 13 bases separating them. The CDR3 loop reads CASSEDPTDRNTEAFF. CDR3 nucleotide sequence: TGTGCCAGCAGTGAAGACCCGACAGACAGGAACACTGAAGCTTTCTTT.

This clonotype appeared many times. The chain joins TRBV25-1 to TRBJ1-1, with D possibly being TRBD1 (6 bases). The ends were cut back, 3 bases at V and 1 base at J, with 9 bases in the middle. The CDR3 is 14 amino acids. Germline CDR1 and CDR2: MGHDK and SYGVNS. The CDR3 here is CASSEGGGNTEAFF. The CDR3, as DNA: TGTGCCAGCAGTGAGGGGGGCGGGAACACTGAAGCTTTCTTT.

The table lists this clonotype with many counts. The chain combines TRBV5-5 with TRBJ1-1; D ambiguous. The V end lost 7 bases, the J end lost 0 bases, and 10 bases lay between the germline ends. The germline gives CDR1 SGHKS, CDR2 YYEKEE (reference sequence). The CDR3 runs to 13 residues. This CDR3 reads CASESLMNTEAFF. The CDR3 nucleotides read TGTGCCAGCGAATCCCTTATGAACACTGAAGCTTTCTTT. Full variable domain (remainder filled in from reference TRBV5-5 and TRBJ1-1): DAGVTQSPTHLIKTRGQQVTLRCSPISGHKSVSWYQQVLGQGPQFIFQYYEKEERGRGNFPDRFSARQFPNYSSELNVNALLLGDSALYLCASESLMNTEAFFGQGTRLTVV.

There are many counts of this clonotype. This sequence joins TRBV5-6 and TRBJ1-3; D might be TRBD1 (6 bases). Trimming removed 0 bases from V and 3 bases from J, with 10 bases in between. The CDR3 length is 15 residues. CDR1 SGHDT and CDR2 YYEEEE come from the germline V gene. CDR3 region: CASSLEGTLGNTIYF. Here the CDR3 DNA reads TGTGCCAGCAGCTTGGAAGGGACACTTGGAAACACCATATATTTT.

This clonotype was observed a few times. V is TRBV20-1 and J is TRBJ2-7; D not certain. Germline CDR1 and CDR2: DFQATT and SNEGSKA (reference sequence). This CDR3 contains 14 residues. Trimming took 2 bases from V and 4 from J, leaving 15 bases between them. The DNA for the CDR3 is TGCAGTGCTAGATTAGGTGGCCGTCGTTACGAGCAGTACTTC. This encodes CSARLGGRRYEQYF.

This clonotype was counted at least ten times. This chain connects TRBV7-8 to TRBJ2-4; D gene ambiguous. Germline lookup yields CDR1 SGHVS and CDR2 FQNEAQ. The CDR3 is made up of 15 amino acids. V lost 1 base, J lost 0 bases, and 7 bases lay in between. CDR3 sequence reads: CASSLESRAKNIQYF. The CDR3 region has the DNA TGTGCCAGCAGCTTAGAGTCCCGAGCCAAAAACATTCAGTACTTC.

This clonotype was seen at least ten times. The chain uses TRBV12-3 or TRBV12-4 and TRBJ1-2, with D possibly matching TRBD1 (5 bases). V lost 5 bases and J 3 bases, leaving 10 bases between the germline ends. The CDR3 runs 13 residues. CDR3 sequence: CASSPDRDYGYTF. The CDR3 nucleotides are TGTGCCAGCAGTCCAGACAGAGACTATGGCTACACCTTC.

V usage is TRBV2 and J usage is TRBJ2-7; D is uncertain. Trimming cost V 1 base and J 6 bases, with 13 bases left between them. The CDR3 totals 14 residues. Germline V CDR1 and CDR2: SNHLY, FYNNEI. The CDR3 reads CASSEGWGMTEQYF. CDR3 nucleotide sequence: TGTGCCAGCAGTGAAGGGTGGGGAATGACCGAGCAGTACTTC.

In its sample, this clonotype was seen many times. The chain combines TRBV6-4 with TRBJ2-3; 7 bases line up with TRBD2. Trimming removed 3 bases from V and 0 bases from J; junction bases left unmatched: 3. CDR3 length: 15 residues. CDR1 and CDR2 (germline): MRHNA, SNTAGT. CDR3 sequence (DNA): TGTGCCAGCAGTGAAGGAGCGGGAAGCACAGATACGCAGTATTTT. It translates to CASSEGAGSTDTQYF.

At least ten counts were recorded for this clonotype. The chain couples TRBV20-1 to TRBJ2-1, with TRBD2 matching 11 bases. There are 14 residues in the CDR3. The V gene end was trimmed by 6 bases and the J gene end by 8 bases; junction bases not matched to a gene: 9. CDR1 and CDR2 from the germline V gene are DFQATT and SNEGSKA (reference sequence). CDR3 DNA sequence: TGCAGTGCAGCACCGGGACTAGCGGTTGATGAGCAGTTCTTC. Protein product: CSAAPGLAVDEQFF.

The sample holds many counts of this clonotype. The CDR3 sequence: CASSRPGLQEKAFF. DNA of the CDR3: TGTGCCAGCAGCCGGCCCGGACTGCAAGAAAAAGCTTTCTTT. The rearrangement links TRBV12-3 or TRBV12-4 to TRBJ1-1; D gene uncertain. Trimming removed 6 bases at V and 9 bases at J, with 20 bases between. This CDR3 contains 14 residues.

V usage is TRBV6-1 and J usage is TRBJ2-2; possible D gene TRBD1, 6 bases. The CDR3 loop spans 15 amino acids. Germline-derived CDR1 and CDR2 are MNHNS and SASEGT. The ends were cut back, 3 bases at V and 1 base at J, with 9 bases in the middle. CDR3 sequence: CASSEETGNTGELFF. In DNA, the CDR3 is TGTGCCAGCAGTGAGGAGACAGGGAACACCGGGGAGCTGTTTTTT.

Comments on this clonotype: Mismatch with germline at one junction end may stem from a read error. The rearrangement links TRBV6-1 to TRBJ2-7; D not resolved. Germline-derived CDR1 and CDR2 are MNHNS and SASEGT. CDR3 size: 14 residues. CDR3 region: CVSSGVGVSYEQYF. The CDR3 coding sequence is TGTGTCAGCAGTGGAGTGGGTGTCAGTTACGAGCAGTACTTC.

Many counts were recorded for this clonotype. The genes are TRBV20-1 and TRBJ1-4; 9 positions agree with TRBD1. Germline trimming cut 6 bases from V and 7 bases from J; bases unmatched to any gene: 6. The germline gives CDR1 DFQATT, CDR2 SNEGSKA (reference sequence). This CDR3 contains 13 residues. CDR3 protein: CSATGTGTEKLFF. Written as DNA, the CDR3 is TGCAGTGCAACCGGGACAGGGACTGAAAAACTGTTTTTT.

Ten or more counts support this clonotype. CDR3 DNA sequence: TGTGCCAGCAGTGAAACGGATGAGCAGTTCTTC. It encodes CASSETDEQFF. The rearrangement uses TRBV2 and TRBJ2-1; D gene uncertain. Germline V CDR1 and CDR2: SNHLY, FYNNEI. Trimming removed 2 bases at V and 8 bases at J, with 4 bases between. The CDR3 length is 11 residues.

This clonotype was seen repeatedly, ten times or more. The rearrangement joins TRBV29-1 to TRBJ1-1; possibly TRBD1 for D (5 bases). V lost 2 bases to trimming and J lost 6 bases, with 7 bases between them. The CDR3 extends over 11 amino acids. Germline CDR1 reads SQVTM; CDR2 reads ANQGSEA. CDR3 residues: CSVESGAEAFF. CDR3 DNA: TGCAGCGTTGAATCGGGGGCTGAAGCTTTCTTT.

V usage is TRBV27 and J usage is TRBJ1-1, with D uncertain. Germline CDR1 is MNHEY and CDR2 is SMNVEV (reference sequence). CDR3 size: 13 residues. V was clipped by 5 bases and J by 3 bases, with 10 bases between them. The CDR3 bases are TGTGCCAGCAGTCCCGGAGGATACACTGAAGCTTTCTTT. Translation gives CASSPGGYTEAFF.

Many counts were recorded for this clonotype. J is TRBJ1-4 and V is TRBV7-9, with no clear D. There are 15 residues in the CDR3. Germline-derived CDR1 and CDR2 are SEHNR and FQNEAQ (reference sequence). V was shortened by 4 bases and J by 3 bases, with 12 bases between the two germline ends. CDR3 amino acids: CASSSIGESNEKLFF. CDR3 coding DNA: TGTGCCAGCAGCTCGATCGGCGAATCTAATGAAAAACTGTTTTTT.

There are many counts of this clonotype. The rearrangement joins TRBV30 to TRBJ1-1; weak D call: TRBD1 (6 bases). The germline V gene has CDR1 GTSNPN and CDR2 SVGIG (reference sequence). The CDR3 has 10 amino acids. CDR3: CALVGGLAFF. The DNA of the CDR3 is TGTGCTTTGGTGGGGGGCTTAGCTTTCTTT.

The rearrangement joins TRBV28 to TRBJ2-3, with 11 bases aligning to TRBD2. V lost 6 bases, J lost 4 bases, and 12 bases stayed unmatched. CDR3 length: 17 amino acids. Germline V CDR1 and CDR2: MDHEN, SYDVKM. The CDR3 nucleotides are TGTGCCAGCAGCTCGCCGAAGACTAGCGGGGCACCAGATACGCAGTATTTT. Translating it yields CASSSPKTSGAPDTQYF. The variable domain in full, with the rest retrieved from reference TRBV28 and TRBJ2-3, is DVKVTQSSRYLVKRTGEKVFLECVQDMDHENMFWYRQDPGLGLRLIYFSYDVKMKEKGDIPEGYSVSREKKERFSLILESASTNQTSMYLCASSSPKTSGAPDTQYFGPGTRLTVL.

This clonotype was found many times. The chain couples TRBV11-2 to TRBJ2-2; 7 bases map to TRBD1. After removal of 3 bases from V and 3 bases from J, the junction contained 7 bases not matched to a gene. The CDR3 runs 16 residues. Germline V CDR1 and CDR2: SGHAT, FQNNGV. CDR3 sequence reads: CASSLSPGGDTGELFF. The CDR3 DNA follows: TGTGCCAGCAGCTTGTCCCCAGGGGGAGACACCGGGGAGCTGTTTTTT.

This clonotype was detected ten times or more. The gene calls are TRBV4-3 and TRBJ2-5, with D possibly TRBD2 on 5 matching bases. CDR1 and CDR2 (germline): LGHNA, YSLEER. V lost 0 bases and J lost 4, with 9 bases in between. The CDR3 runs to 14 residues. This CDR3 is CASSQEPGSETQYF. DNA for the CDR3: TGCGCCAGCAGCCAAGAACCGGGATCAGAGACCCAGTACTTC.

This clonotype was seen many times. The V call is TRBV12-3 or TRBV12-4, the J call TRBJ1-5, with 10 bases lining up with TRBD1. The V and J ends lost 3 bases and 0 bases, in that order; junction bases with no gene match: 8. The CDR3 length is 18 residues. CDR3 region: CASSLGTGERGSNQPQHF. CDR3 DNA sequence: TGTGCCAGCAGTTTGGGGACAGGGGAACGGGGTAGCAATCAGCCCCAGCATTTT.

In its sample, this clonotype was seen a few times. The J gene is TRBJ1-5, the V gene TRBV7-9; D ambiguous. The CDR3 has 15 residues. V was trimmed by 1 base and J by 1 base, leaving 8 bases between them. Germline V gives CDR1 SEHNR, CDR2 FQNEAQ (reference sequence). The CDR3 nucleotides are TGTGCCAGCAGCTTAGAGGGTTGGAGCAATCAGCCCCAGCATTTT. Its protein product is CASSLEGWSNQPQHF.

This clonotype was counted many times. The V call is TRBV12-3 or TRBV12-4, the J call TRBJ1-2, with 9 bases aligning to TRBD1. V gave up 6 bases and J gave up 6 bases; unmatched junction bases: 5. This CDR3 contains 13 residues. CDR3 amino acids: CASRGTGRDGYTF. The DNA of the CDR3 is TGTGCCAGCAGGGGGACAGGGAGGGATGGCTACACCTTC.

This clonotype was counted many times. The rearrangement links TRBV29-1 to TRBJ1-2; 8 bases fit TRBD1. V trimming: 8 bases; J trimming: 0 bases; junction bases outside the gene matches: 5. Germline V gene sequence: CDR1 SQVTM, CDR2 ANQGSEA. This CDR3 contains 13 residues. As DNA, the CDR3 is TGCAGCTACAGGACAGGGTCTAACTATGGCTACACCTTC. It encodes CSYRTGSNYGYTF.

This clonotype came up many times. V usage is TRBV28 and J usage is TRBJ1-5, with TRBD1 identical over 7 bases. J was trimmed by 5 bases and V by 6 bases; bases with no gene match: 4. The CDR3 is made up of 13 amino acids. Germline V lookup: CDR1 MDHEN, CDR2 SYDVKM. In DNA, the CDR3 is TGTGCCAGCAGGCAACAGGGGTATCAGCCCCAGCATTTT. Translating gives CASRQQGYQPQHF.